Included here is one T cell receptor (beta chain) sequence, with context. Patients got ipilimumab 1 mg/kg beginning 14 to 28 days post-transplant. This record comes from a study of ipilimumab plus nivolumab after autologous stem cell transplantation. This CDR3 is 13 amino acids long. Trimming pared 4 bases from V and 3 bases from J, leaving 10 bases between. Germline loops: CDR1 MNHEY, CDR2 SMNVEV (reference sequence). The data were produced by immunoSEQ multiplex PCR, yet TCRdb's version contains in-frame clones alone and is incomplete. The table records 17,000 or so clones, 79% of them present only once.

The sequence derives from a male donor with diffuse large B-cell lymphoma. This specimen consisted of PBMCs, obtained in a trial of ipilimumab plus nivolumab as post-transplant consolidation. This chain joins TRBV27 and TRBJ2-7, with a tentative D call TRBD1 (6 bases). CDR3 DNA sequence: TGTGCCAGCAGTTACCGAGGGGGCTACGAGCAGTACTTC. Amino acid sequence: CASSYRGGYEQYF.